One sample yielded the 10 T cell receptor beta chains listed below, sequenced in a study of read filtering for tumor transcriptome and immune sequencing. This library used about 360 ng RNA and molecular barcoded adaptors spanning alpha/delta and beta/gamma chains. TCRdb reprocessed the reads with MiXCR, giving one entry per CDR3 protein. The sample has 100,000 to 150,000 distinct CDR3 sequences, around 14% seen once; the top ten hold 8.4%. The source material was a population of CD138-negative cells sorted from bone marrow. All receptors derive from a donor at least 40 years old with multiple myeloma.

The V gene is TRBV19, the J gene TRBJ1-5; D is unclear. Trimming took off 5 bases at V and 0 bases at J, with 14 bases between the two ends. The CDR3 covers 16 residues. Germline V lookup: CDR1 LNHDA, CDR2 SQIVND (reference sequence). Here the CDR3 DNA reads TGTGCCAGTAGTCGTTCGGCCGACTATAGCAATCAGCCCCAGCATTTT. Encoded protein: CASSRSADYSNQPQHF.

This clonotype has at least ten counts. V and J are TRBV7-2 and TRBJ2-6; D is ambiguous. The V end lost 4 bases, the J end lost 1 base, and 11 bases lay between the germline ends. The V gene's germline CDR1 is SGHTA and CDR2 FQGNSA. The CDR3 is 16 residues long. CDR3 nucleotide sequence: TGTGCCAGCAGCTGGACGGTATCTTCTGGGGCCAACGTCCTGACTTTC. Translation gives CASSWTVSSGANVLTF.

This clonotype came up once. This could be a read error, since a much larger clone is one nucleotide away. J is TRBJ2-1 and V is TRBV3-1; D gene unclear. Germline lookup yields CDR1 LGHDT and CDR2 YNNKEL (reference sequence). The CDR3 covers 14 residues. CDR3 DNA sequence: TGTGCCAGCAGCCGGTCGGAGTTCTACGATGAGCAGTTCTTC. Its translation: CASSRSEFYDEQFF.

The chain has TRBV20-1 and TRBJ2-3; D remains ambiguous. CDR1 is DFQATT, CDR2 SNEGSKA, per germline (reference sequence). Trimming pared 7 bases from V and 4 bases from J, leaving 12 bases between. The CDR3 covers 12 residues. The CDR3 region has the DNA TGCAGTGGTTCAGAGTGCGCAGATACGCAGTATTTT. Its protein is CSGSECADTQYF.

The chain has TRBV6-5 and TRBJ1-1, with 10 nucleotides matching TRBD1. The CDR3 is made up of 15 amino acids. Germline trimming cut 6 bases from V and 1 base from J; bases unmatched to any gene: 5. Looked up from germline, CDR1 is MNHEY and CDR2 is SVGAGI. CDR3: CASRGTGVGNTEAFF. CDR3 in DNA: TGTGCCAGCAGGGGGACAGGGGTAGGGAACACTGAAGCTTTCTTT.

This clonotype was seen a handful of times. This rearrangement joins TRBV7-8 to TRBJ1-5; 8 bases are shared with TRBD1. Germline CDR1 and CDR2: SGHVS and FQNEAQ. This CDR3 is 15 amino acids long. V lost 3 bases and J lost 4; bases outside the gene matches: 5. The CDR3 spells CASSFARTGNQPQHF. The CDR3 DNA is TGTGCCAGCAGCTTTGCCCGGACAGGGAATCAGCCCCAGCATTTT.

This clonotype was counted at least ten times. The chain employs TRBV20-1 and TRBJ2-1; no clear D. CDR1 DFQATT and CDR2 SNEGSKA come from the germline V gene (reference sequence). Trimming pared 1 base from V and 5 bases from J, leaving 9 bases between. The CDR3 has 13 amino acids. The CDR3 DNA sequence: TGCAGTGCTAGAGTAGGGCTAAACAATGAGCAGTTCTTC. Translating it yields CSARVGLNNEQFF.

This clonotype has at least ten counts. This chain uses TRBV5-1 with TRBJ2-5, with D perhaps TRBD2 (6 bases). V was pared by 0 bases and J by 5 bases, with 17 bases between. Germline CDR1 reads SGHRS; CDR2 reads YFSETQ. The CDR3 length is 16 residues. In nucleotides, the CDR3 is TGCGCCAGCAGCTTGGTTCGCAGCGAAGGAGGGGAGACCCAGTACTTC. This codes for CASSLVRSEGGETQYF.

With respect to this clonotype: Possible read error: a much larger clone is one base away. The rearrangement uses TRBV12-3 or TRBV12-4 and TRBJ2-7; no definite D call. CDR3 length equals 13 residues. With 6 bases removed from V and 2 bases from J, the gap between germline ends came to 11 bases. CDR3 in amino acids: CASRPHSTYEQYF. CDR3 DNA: TGTGCCAGCAGACCTCACTCAACCTACGAGCAGTACTTC.

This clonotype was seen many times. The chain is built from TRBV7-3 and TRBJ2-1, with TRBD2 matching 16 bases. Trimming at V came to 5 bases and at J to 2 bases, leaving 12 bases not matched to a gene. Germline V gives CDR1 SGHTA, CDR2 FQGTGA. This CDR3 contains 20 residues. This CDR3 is CASSLPSGTSGRAPYNEQFF. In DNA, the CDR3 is TGTGCCAGCAGCCTTCCTAGTGGGACTAGCGGGAGGGCCCCCTACAATGAGCAGTTCTTC.